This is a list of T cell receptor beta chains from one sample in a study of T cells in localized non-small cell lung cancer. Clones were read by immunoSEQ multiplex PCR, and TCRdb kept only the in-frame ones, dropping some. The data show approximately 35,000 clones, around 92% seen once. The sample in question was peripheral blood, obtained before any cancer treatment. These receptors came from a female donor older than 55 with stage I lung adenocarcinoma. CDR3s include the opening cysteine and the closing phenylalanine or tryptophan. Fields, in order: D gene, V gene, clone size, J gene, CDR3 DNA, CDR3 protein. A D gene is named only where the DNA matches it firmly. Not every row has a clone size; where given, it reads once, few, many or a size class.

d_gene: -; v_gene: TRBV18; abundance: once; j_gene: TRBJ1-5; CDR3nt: TGTGCCAGCTCACCATCCGGGGATAGCAATCAGCCCCAGCATTTT; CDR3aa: CASSPSGDSNQPQHF
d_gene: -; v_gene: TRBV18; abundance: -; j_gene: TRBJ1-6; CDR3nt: TGTGCCAGCTCACCCAGCGGTGGGGTGATGAATAATTCACCCCTCCACTTT; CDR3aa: CASSPSGGVMNNSPLHF
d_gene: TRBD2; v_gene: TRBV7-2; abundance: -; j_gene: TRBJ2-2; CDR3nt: TGTGCCAGCAGCTTAGTGTTATCGGCTAGCGGGGGACGGGCCGGGGAGCTGTTTTTT; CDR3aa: CASSLVLSASGGRAGELFF
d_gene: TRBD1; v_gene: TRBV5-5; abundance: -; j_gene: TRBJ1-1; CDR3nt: TGTGCCAGCAGCTTAACAGGGGTTGCTGAAGCTTTCTTT; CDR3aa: CASSLTGVAEAFF
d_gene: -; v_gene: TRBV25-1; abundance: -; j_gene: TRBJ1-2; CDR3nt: TGTGCCAGCAGTGAATATGGGCCCTATGGCTACACCTTC; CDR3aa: CASSEYGPYGYTF
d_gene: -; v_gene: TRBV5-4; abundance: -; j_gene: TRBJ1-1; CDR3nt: TGTGCCAGCAGCTTTAAAACTAACACTGAAGCTTTCTTT; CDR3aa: CASSFKTNTEAFF
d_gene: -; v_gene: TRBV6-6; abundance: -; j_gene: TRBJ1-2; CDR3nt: TGTGCCAGCAGCCAAGACAGTAACTATGGCTACACCTTC; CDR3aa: CASSQDSNYGYTF
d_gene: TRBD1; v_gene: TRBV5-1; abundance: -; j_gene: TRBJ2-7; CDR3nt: TGCGCCAGCAGCACCGGACAGGGGGGCGAGCAGTACTTC; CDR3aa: CASSTGQGGEQYF
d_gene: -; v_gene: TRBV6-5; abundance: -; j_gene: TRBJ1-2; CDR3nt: TGTGCCAGCAGTTACGACCGCACATATGGCTACACCTTC; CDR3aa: CASSYDRTYGYTF
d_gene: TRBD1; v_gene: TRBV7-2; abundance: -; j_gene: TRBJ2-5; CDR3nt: TGTGCCAGCAGCATGGACAGGGGAGAGACCCAGTACTTC; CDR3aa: CASSMDRGETQYF
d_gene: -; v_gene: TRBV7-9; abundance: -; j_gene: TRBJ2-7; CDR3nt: TGTGCCAGCAGCTCGCAGAGCCGGGACGGAACCTACGAGCAGTACTTC; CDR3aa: CASSSQSRDGTYEQYF
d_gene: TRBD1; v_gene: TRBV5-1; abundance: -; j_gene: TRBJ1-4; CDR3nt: TGCGCCAGCAGCCCAACCACAGGGGGCGCATACGAAAAACTGTTTTTT; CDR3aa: CASSPTTGGAYEKLFF
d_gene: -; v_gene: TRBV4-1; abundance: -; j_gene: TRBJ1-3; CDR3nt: TGCGCCAGCAGCCAAATTATTGTTGGCGGAGAATCTGGAAACACCATATATTTT; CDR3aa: CASSQIIVGGESGNTIYF
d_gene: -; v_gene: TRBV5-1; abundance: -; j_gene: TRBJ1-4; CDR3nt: TGCGCCAGCAGCTTGGATCCCGGGGGGTCTGAAAAACTGTTTTTT; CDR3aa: CASSLDPGGSEKLFF
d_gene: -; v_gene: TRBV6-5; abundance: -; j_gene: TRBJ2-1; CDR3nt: TGTGCCAGCAGTTACTCCAGCGGCTACAATGAGCAGTTCTTC; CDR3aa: CASSYSSGYNEQFF
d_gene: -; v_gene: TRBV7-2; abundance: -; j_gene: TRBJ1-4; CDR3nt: TGTGCCAGCAGCCGAGAGGCAACTAATGAAAAACTGTTTTTT; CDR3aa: CASSREATNEKLFF
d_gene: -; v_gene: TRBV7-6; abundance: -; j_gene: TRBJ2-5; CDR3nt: TGTGCCAGCAGCCTCGAGGGTACGGGGCCGAATTCCCAAGAGACCCAGTACTTC; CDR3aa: CASSLEGTGPNSQETQYF
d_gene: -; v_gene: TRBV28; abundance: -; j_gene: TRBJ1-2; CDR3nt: TGTGCCAGCAGTCCCTACAGGGAGGACTATGGCTACACCTTC; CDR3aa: CASSPYREDYGYTF
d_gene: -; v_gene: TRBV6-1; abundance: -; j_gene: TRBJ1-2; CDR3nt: TGTGCCAGCAGTGAAGTTCTGGCAGACCCTATCTATGGCTACACCTTC; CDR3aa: CASSEVLADPIYGYTF
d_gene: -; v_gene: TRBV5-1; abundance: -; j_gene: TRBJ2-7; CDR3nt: TGTGCCAGCAGCTTGGCACGGGGAGTAAGGTACGAGCAGTACTTC; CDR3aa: CASSLARGVRYEQYF
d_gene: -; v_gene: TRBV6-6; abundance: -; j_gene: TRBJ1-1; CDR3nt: TGTGCCAGCAGTTCAGGGATGAACACTGAAGCTTTCTTT; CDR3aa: CASSSGMNTEAFF
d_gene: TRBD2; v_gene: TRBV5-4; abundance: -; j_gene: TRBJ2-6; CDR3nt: TGTGCCAGCAGCTCCCCAGGAGCGGGGACTGGGGCCAACGTCCTGACTTTC; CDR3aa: CASSSPGAGTGANVLTF
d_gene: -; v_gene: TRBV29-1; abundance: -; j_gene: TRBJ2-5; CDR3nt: TGCAGCGCCGAAGGGATCATAGATCAAGAGACCCAGTACTTC; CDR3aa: CSAEGIIDQETQYF
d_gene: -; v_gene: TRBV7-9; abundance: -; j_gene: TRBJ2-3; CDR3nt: TGTGCCAGCAGCTTAGGGATAAACAGGGAAACGGATACGCAGTATTTT; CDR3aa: CASSLGINRETDTQYF
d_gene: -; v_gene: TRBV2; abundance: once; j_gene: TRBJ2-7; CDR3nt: TGTGCCAGCAGAGCCGGGACTTCCTCCTACGAGCAGTACTTC; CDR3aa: CASRAGTSSYEQYF
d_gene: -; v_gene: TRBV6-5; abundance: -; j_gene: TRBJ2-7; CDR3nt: TGTGCCAGCAGCCCCCTTCACTACGAGCAGTACTTC; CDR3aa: CASSPLHYEQYF
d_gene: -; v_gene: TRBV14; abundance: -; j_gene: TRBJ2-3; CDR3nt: TGTGCCAGCAGCCAAGAACTCCCGGGCCGGGTCACAGATACGCAGTATTTT; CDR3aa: CASSQELPGRVTDTQYF
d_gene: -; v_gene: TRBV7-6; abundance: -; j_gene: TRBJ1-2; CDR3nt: TGTGCCAGCAGCGGTGGCGCTGATGGCTACACCTTC; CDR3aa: CASSGGADGYTF
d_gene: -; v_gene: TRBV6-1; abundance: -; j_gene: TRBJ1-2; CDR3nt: TGTGCCAGCAGTGAAGTTAGGGGAGGGAACTATGGCTACACCTTC; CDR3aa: CASSEVRGGNYGYTF
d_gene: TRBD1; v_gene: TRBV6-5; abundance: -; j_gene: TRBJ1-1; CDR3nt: TGTGCCAGCAGTGCCGGGACAGGGAACACTGAAGCTTTCTTT; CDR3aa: CASSAGTGNTEAFF
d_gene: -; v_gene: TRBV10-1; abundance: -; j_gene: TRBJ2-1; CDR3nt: TGCGCCAGCAGTGAGACTAACGGGGAGCAGGTTATAAATGAGCAGTTCTTC; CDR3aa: CASSETNGEQVINEQFF
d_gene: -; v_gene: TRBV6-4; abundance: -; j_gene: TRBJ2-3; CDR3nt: TGTGCCAGCAGTGAACGGGGTGCCGCAGATACGCAGTATTTT; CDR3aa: CASSERGAADTQYF
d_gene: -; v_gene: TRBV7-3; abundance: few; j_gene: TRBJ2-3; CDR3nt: TGTGCCAGCAGCCCGGGTGGGGGCACAGATACGCAGTATTTT; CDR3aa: CASSPGGGTDTQYF
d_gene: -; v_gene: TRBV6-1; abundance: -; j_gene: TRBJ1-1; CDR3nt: TGTGCCAGCAGTGAGAGGGGGGGTTTGGCTGAAGCTTTCTTT; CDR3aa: CASSERGGLAEAFF
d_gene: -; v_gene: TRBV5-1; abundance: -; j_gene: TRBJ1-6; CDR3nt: TGCGCCAGCAGCTTGAACTGGGGTTCACCCCTCCACTTT; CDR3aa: CASSLNWGSPLHF
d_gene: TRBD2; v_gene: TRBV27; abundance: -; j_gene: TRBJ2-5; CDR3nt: TGTGCCAGCAGGGGACTAGCAGGGCAAGAGACCCAGTACTTC; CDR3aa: CASRGLAGQETQYF
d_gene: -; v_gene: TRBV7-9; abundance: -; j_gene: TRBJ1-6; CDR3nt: TGTGCCAGCAGCCCCGAGGGCCCATGGGCCCTCCACTTT; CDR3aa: CASSPEGPWALHF
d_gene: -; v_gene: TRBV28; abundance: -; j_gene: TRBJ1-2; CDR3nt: TGTGCCAGCAGTTCCCAGGGGAGGTACTATGGCTACACCTTC; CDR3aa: CASSSQGRYYGYTF
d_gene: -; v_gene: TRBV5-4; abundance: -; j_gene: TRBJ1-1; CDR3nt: TGTGCCAGCCGACCGCGTGCCCTGAACACTGAAGCTTTCTTT; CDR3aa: CASRPRALNTEAFF
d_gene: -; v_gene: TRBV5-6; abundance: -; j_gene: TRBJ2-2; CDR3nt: TGTGCCAGCAGCTTGTTGCGGGGATTGAGGACCGGGGAGCTGTTTTTT; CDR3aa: CASSLLRGLRTGELFF
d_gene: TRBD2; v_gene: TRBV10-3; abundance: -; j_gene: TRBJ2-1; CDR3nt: TGTGCCATCAGTGAAAGCGGGGGGGTCGACAATGAGCAGTTCTTC; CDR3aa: CAISESGGVDNEQFF
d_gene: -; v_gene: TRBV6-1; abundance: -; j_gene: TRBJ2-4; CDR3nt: TGTGCCAGCTTCGGGGTGGGCATTCAGTACTTC; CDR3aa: CASFGVGIQYF
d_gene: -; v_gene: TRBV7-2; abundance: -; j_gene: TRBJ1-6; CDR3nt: TGTGCCAGCAGCCCGGTGGGGGGCGTAGGTTCACCCCTCCACTTT; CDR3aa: CASSPVGGVGSPLHF
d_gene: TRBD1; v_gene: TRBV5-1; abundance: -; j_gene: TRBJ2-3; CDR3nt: TGCGCCAGCAGCGAGGGACAGGGACCTCCAGATACGCAGTATTTT; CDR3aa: CASSEGQGPPDTQYF
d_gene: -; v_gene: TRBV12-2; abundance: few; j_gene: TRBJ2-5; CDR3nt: TGTGCAAGTCGCTTGGTAGGGAGAGAGACCCAGTACTTC; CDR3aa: CASRLVGRETQYF
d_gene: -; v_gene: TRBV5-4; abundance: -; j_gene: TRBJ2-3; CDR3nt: TGTGCCAGCAGCTTGAGTTCAGATACGCAGTATTTT; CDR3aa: CASSLSSDTQYF
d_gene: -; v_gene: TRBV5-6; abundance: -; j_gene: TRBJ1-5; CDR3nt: TGTGCCAGCAGCTTGGTACGCAGGCCCGATCAGCCCCAGCATTTT; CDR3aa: CASSLVRRPDQPQHF
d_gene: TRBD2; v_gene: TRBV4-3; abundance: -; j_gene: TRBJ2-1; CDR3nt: TGCGCCAGCAGCCACTCCCGGACTAGCGGATACAATGAGCAGTTCTTC; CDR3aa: CASSHSRTSGYNEQFF
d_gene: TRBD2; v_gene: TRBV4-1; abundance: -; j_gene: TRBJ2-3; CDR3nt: TGCGCCAGCAGCCAAGGGATTTTGGGACTAGCGGGGAGCACAGATACGCAGTATTTT; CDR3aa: CASSQGILGLAGSTDTQYF
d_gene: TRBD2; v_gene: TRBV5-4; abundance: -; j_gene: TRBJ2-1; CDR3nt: TGTGCCAGCAGCTTAACTAGCGGGGCCTACAATGAGCAGTTCTTC; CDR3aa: CASSLTSGAYNEQFF
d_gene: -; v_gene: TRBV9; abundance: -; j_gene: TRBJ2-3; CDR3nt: TGTGCCAGCAGCGTAGGAGCTAGCGTAGGTACAGATACGCAGTATTTT; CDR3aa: CASSVGASVGTDTQYF
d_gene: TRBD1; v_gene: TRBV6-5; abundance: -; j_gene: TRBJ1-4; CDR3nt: TGTGCCAGCAGTTACCTTGGACAGGGAGGGGAAAAACTGTTTTTT; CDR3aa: CASSYLGQGGEKLFF
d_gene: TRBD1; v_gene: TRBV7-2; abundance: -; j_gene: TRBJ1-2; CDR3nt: TGTGCCAGCACCAACAGGGGCGGTTTTGCTAACTATGGCTACACCTTC; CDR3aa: CASTNRGGFANYGYTF
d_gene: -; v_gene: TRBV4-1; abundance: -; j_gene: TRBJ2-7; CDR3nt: TGCGCCAGCAGCCAAGAAAGACGGGGTACCTACGAGCAGTACTTC; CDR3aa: CASSQERRGTYEQYF
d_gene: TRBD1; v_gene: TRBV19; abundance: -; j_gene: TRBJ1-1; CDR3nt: TGTGCCAGTAGTTTAAGCGCAGGGGGCAACACTGAAGCTTTCTTT; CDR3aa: CASSLSAGGNTEAFF
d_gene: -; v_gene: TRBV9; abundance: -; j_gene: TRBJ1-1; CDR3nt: TGTGCCAGCAGCGTAGAGCCGAACACTGAAGCTTTCTTT; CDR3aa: CASSVEPNTEAFF